The rows below give T cell receptor beta chains drawn from one sample of a study of follicular helper T cells after annual influenza vaccination. Assay used: immunoSEQ multiplex PCR; TCRdb lists only in-frame clones, some missing. The sample records 5,000 to 7,000 clones, 82% being singletons. Sequencing was performed on CXCR5- memory CD4+ T cells sorted from blood, taken on the day of influenza vaccination. The source of these receptors is an adult who received the influenza vaccine. The CDR3 runs from the conserved cysteine through the conserved F or W. D genes are given only for firm matches. Clone size appears in some rows only: once, few, many, or a class for an expanded clone.

v_gene	abundance	d_gene	j_gene	CDR3nt	CDR3aa
TRBV7-2	-	TRBD2	TRBJ2-1	TGTGCCAGCAGCTTACCACGGACTAGCGGGAGTGGTGAGCAGTTCTTC	CASSLPRTSGSGEQFF
TRBV5-1	-	TRBD2	TRBJ2-1	TGCGCCAGCAGCTTGGCTCCCGCGGGAGGGGGGTACAATGAGCAGTTCTTC	CASSLAPAGGGYNEQFF
TRBV25-1	-	-	TRBJ2-3	TGTGCCACCCCCGGGGAGGATACGCAGTATTTT	CATPGEDTQYF
TRBV28	-	TRBD1	TRBJ2-1	TGTGCCAGCATCCTCACCGGGACAGGGAGCCTCGATGAGCAGTTCTTC	CASILTGTGSLDEQFF
TRBV10-3	-	-	TRBJ1-1	TGTGCCACCCGGACGGTGAACACTGAAGCTTTCTTT	CATRTVNTEAFF
TRBV6-6	-	-	TRBJ1-4	TGTGCCAGCACCCGAGGCGGGAAACTGTTTTTT	CASTRGGKLFF
TRBV29-1	-	-	TRBJ2-7	TGCAGCGTTGCTATAGGCGGCGAGCAGTACTTC	CSVAIGGEQYF
TRBV21-1	-	-	TRBJ1-6	TGTGCCAGCAGCACCTTATGGGTTCATTCACCCCTCCACTTT	CASSTLWVHSPLHF
TRBV6-6	-	-	TRBJ1-2	TGTGCCAGCAGTTTAGGCAGCTTCTATGGCTACACCTTC	CASSLGSFYGYTF
TRBV4-1	-	TRBD2	TRBJ2-5	TGCGCCAGCAGTCGGAACCAAGCGGGGGGGGAGGAGACCCAGTACTTC	CASSRNQAGGEETQYF
TRBV5-6	-	TRBD1	TRBJ1-5	TGTGCCAGCAGCTTCCTACAGGGGGGCAATCAGCCCCAGCATTTT	CASSFLQGGNQPQHF
TRBV11-2	-	-	TRBJ2-3	TGTGCCAGCAGCTTAGTACAGGGTGTTGGGGTTACAGATACGCAGTATTTT	CASSLVQGVGVTDTQYF
TRBV7-2	-	-	TRBJ2-7	TGTGCCAGCAGCTTAGATGGGGGAACCTACGAGCAGTACTTC	CASSLDGGTYEQYF
TRBV4-1	-	-	TRBJ1-2	TGCGCCAGCAGCCCCCAAGATTTAAACTATGGCTACACCTTC	CASSPQDLNYGYTF
TRBV13	-	TRBD1	TRBJ1-2	TGTGCCAGCAGCTCTATAGGACAGGATGATAACTATGGCTACACCTTC	CASSSIGQDDNYGYTF
TRBV18	-	TRBD2	TRBJ2-2	TGTGCCAGCTCACCGGGACTAGCAGTCACCGGGGAGCTGTTTTTT	CASSPGLAVTGELFF
TRBV5-4	-	-	TRBJ2-2	TGTGCCAGCCAGAACCAGGCCACCGGGGAGCTGTTTTTT	CASQNQATGELFF
TRBV29-1	-	-	TRBJ2-6	TGCAGCGTTCGGTCTCAAGGGGCCAACGTCCTGACTTTC	CSVRSQGANVLTF
TRBV6-5	-	-	TRBJ1-2	TGTGCCAGCAGTTACTCGAGGGGACGGAGCTATGGCTACACCTTC	CASSYSRGRSYGYTF
TRBV28	-	-	TRBJ2-3	TGTGCCAGCAGCTTCCGCCGAACGGACACAGATACGCAGTATTTT	CASSFRRTDTDTQYF
TRBV5-4	few	-	TRBJ2-1	TGTGCCAGCAGCCCTAACAGGGTCAATGAGCAGTTCTTC	CASSPNRVNEQFF
TRBV29-1	-	-	TRBJ1-1	TGCAGCGTAATGACAGGTCGCTTTAACACTGAAGCTTTCTTT	CSVMTGRFNTEAFF
TRBV5-5	-	-	TRBJ1-1	TGTGCCAGCAGCTTGGACAAACCTAGTGCTGAAGCTTTCTTT	CASSLDKPSAEAFF
TRBV18	once	-	TRBJ2-7	TGTGCCAGCTCACCACCGTCGGTGACCTACGAGCAGTACTTC	CASSPPSVTYEQYF
TRBV19	-	-	TRBJ2-1	TGTGCCAGTTTAAGGGCTAGAGGATTCAATGAGCAGTTCTTC	CASLRARGFNEQFF
TRBV21-1	-	-	TRBJ2-4	TGTGCCAGCAGTATGACGGGGGGGCCCGAAAACATTCAGTACTTC	CASSMTGGPENIQYF
TRBV4-1	-	-	TRBJ2-3	TGCGCCAGCAGCCAATTACGGAGCTTTCCAGATACGCAGTATTTT	CASSQLRSFPDTQYF
TRBV11-2	-	-	TRBJ1-1	TGTGCCAGCAGCTTAGGAAGAACAGATGAAGCTTTCTTT	CASSLGRTDEAFF
TRBV11-3	once	TRBD1	TRBJ2-2	TGTGCCAGCAGCTCCCAACGGCGGACAGGGGGCACCGGGGAGCTGTTTTTT	CASSSQRRTGGTGELFF
TRBV13	few	-	TRBJ1-1	TGTGCCAGCAGCTTAGACTCCTTCAGAGGAGGAAGACAAGCTTTCTTT	CASSLDSFRGGRQAFF
TRBV6-6	few	-	TRBJ2-7	TGTGCCAGCAGTTCCCCTTCCCTCTCCTACGAGCAGTACTTC	CASSSPSLSYEQYF
TRBV28	once	TRBD2	TRBJ2-1	TGTGCCAGCAGTCACCGGGGACTAGCGGGAATCGAGCAGTTCTTC	CASSHRGLAGIEQFF
TRBV19	-	-	TRBJ2-1	TGTGCCAGTAGTATACGGGGGACCCTCGGCAATGAGCAGTTCTTC	CASSIRGTLGNEQFF
TRBV4-1	-	TRBD1	TRBJ2-7	TGCGCCAGCAGCCAGGGGACAGGGAGCTCCTACGAGCAGTACTTC	CASSQGTGSSYEQYF
TRBV11-3	-	-	TRBJ2-5	TGTGCCAGCAGCAACAGGGCCCAAGAGACCCAGTACTTC	CASSNRAQETQYF
TRBV28	few	-	TRBJ1-2	TGTGCCAGCAGTTTAGGGGCGGGGGTTTATGGCTACACCTTC	CASSLGAGVYGYTF
TRBV4-1	-	-	TRBJ1-3	TGCGCCAGCAGCGAACCACAGGCCGGGGGTGGAAACACCATATATTTT	CASSEPQAGGGNTIYF
TRBV2	-	-	TRBJ2-5	TGTGCCAGCAGGGTCTGGGAGACCCAGTACTTC	CASRVWETQYF
TRBV18	-	-	TRBJ1-1	TGTGCCAGCTCCCCTGCAAGGGGAGATGAAGCTTTCTTT	CASSPARGDEAFF
TRBV11-2	-	TRBD2	TRBJ2-1	TGTGCCAGCAGCTCGCCTAGCGGGGGGGCTAGATACAATGAGCAGTTCTTC	CASSSPSGGARYNEQFF
TRBV5-1	once	TRBD1	TRBJ2-1	TGCGCCAGCAGCTGGGGGACAGTATACAATGAGCAGTTCTTC	CASSWGTVYNEQFF
TRBV28	once	-	TRBJ1-1	TGTGCCAGCAGTTTACACTTGAACACTGAAGCTTTCTTT	CASSLHLNTEAFF
TRBV5-1	few	TRBD1	TRBJ1-1	TGCGCCAGCAGCGTCGGGACAGGGTGGGACAACACTGAAGCTTTCTTT	CASSVGTGWDNTEAFF
TRBV7-8	-	TRBD2	TRBJ2-5	TGTGCCAGCAGCACCCTTAGCGGGGGGGAGACCCAGTACTTC	CASSTLSGGETQYF
TRBV7-9	-	-	TRBJ1-1	TGTGCCAGCAGCCGCAGGGTTCTCACTGAAGCTTTCTTT	CASSRRVLTEAFF
TRBV7-2	-	TRBD2	TRBJ2-3	TGTGCCAGCAGCTTAAGGCGGGGGGGCTTAAATACGCAGTATTTT	CASSLRRGGLNTQYF
TRBV28	once	TRBD2	TRBJ2-1	TGTGCCAGCAGTTTATGGGGGGCTAGCGGGAGCGCTGACAATGAGCAGTTCTTC	CASSLWGASGSADNEQFF
TRBV5-4	-	TRBD1	TRBJ1-2	TGTGCCAGCAGCCCGGGGACAGATGACGATGGCTACACCTTC	CASSPGTDDDGYTF